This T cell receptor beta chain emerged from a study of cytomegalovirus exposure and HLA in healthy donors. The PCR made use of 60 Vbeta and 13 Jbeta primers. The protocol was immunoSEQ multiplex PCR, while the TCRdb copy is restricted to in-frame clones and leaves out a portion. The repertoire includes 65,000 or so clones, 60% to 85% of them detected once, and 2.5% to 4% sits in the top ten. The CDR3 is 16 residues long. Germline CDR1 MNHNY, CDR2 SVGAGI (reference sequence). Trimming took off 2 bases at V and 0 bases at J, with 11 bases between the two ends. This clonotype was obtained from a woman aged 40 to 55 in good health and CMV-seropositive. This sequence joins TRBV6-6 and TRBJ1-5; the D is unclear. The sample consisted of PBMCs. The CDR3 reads CASSYRKNYSNQPQHF. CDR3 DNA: TGTGCCAGCAGTTACCGAAAGAACTATAGCAATCAGCCCCAGCATTTT.